Listed below are T cell receptor beta chains from one sample, sequenced in a study of technical replicates of blood from a handful of donors. Data came from immunoSEQ multiplex PCR; TCRdb stores just in-frame clones and leaves some out. The data hold about 63,000 clones, with approximately 86% observed a single time. The sample comprised PBMCs. The receptor source for this set is a human donor in good health. Some clones in this sample may be carry-over from other donors' samples. CDR3s include the opening cysteine and the closing phenylalanine or tryptophan. D genes are given only for firm matches. Only part of the rows carry a size: once, few, many, or a class if the clone is expanded.

size | J | V | D | CDR3 | DNA
once | TRBJ1-2 | TRBV27 | . | CASSLSFSGSLLMDGYTF | TGTGCCAGCAGTTTATCTTTTTCGGGGTCTCTCCTTATGGATGGCTACACCTTC
. | TRBJ2-7 | TRBV7-2 | TRBD2 | CASSLVAGGLYEQYF | TGTGCCAGCAGCTTAGTGGCGGGGGGCTTATACGAGCAGTACTTC
few | TRBJ2-7 | TRBV2 | TRBD1 | CASSTTLGQAYEQYF | TGTGCCAGCAGCACAACCCTTGGACAGGCCTACGAGCAGTACTTC
. | TRBJ2-1 | TRBV7-2 | . | CASSLLGGNEQFF | TGTGCCAGCAGCTTACTAGGGGGCAATGAGCAGTTCTTC
. | TRBJ2-3 | TRBV18 | TRBD1 | CASSPGQGARDTQYF | TGTGCCAGCTCACCGGGACAGGGGGCAAGGGATACGCAGTATTTT
. | TRBJ2-3 | TRBV4-2 | . | CASSRGGGGGTDTQYF | TGTGCCAGCAGCCGAGGAGGGGGGGGCGGCACAGATACGCAGTATTTT
. | TRBJ2-3 | TRBV11-2 | . | CASSREEAKRTQYF | TGTGCCAGCAGCCGAGAGGAGGCTAAGCGTACGCAGTATTTT
. | TRBJ1-2 | TRBV20-1 | . | CSAIGGYGYTF | TGCAGTGCTATCGGCGGCTATGGCTACACCTTC
few | TRBJ2-7 | TRBV7-6 | . | CASSLAPTGEQYF | TGTGCCAGCAGCTTAGCCCCGACAGGCGAGCAGTACTTC
. | TRBJ1-3 | TRBV28 | TRBD1 | CATGTGDSGNTIYF | TGTGCCACGGGGACAGGCGACTCTGGAAACACCATATATTTT
. | TRBJ2-1 | TRBV7-9 | TRBD2 | CASSQGTSGGAREQFF | TGTGCCAGCAGCCAAGGGACTAGCGGGGGGGCGAGGGAGCAGTTCTTC
once | TRBJ1-5 | TRBV7-2 | TRBD1 | CASRFDRGPGPQHF | TGTGCCAGCAGATTCGACAGGGGGCCTGGGCCCCAGCATTTT
. | TRBJ2-7 | TRBV4-2 | . | CASSQEFSGVYEQYF | TGTGCCAGCAGCCAAGAATTCTCTGGAGTTTACGAGCAGTACTTC
. | TRBJ1-2 | TRBV7-8 | TRBD1 | CASSVDRGAYGYTF | TGTGCCAGCAGCGTAGACAGGGGGGCCTATGGCTACACCTTC
. | TRBJ2-4 | TRBV29-1 | TRBD2 | CSVAGLGAHIQYF | TGCAGCGTTGCTGGACTAGGGGCGCACATTCAGTACTTC
. | TRBJ1-1 | TRBV7-9 | . | CASSIVPNTEAFF | TGTGCCAGCAGCATCGTCCCGAACACTGAAGCTTTCTTT
. | TRBJ2-3 | TRBV7-2 | . | CASSFLLLTSPGTQYF | TGTGCCAGCAGCTTTCTCCTACTGACTAGTCCGGGTACGCAGTATTTT
. | TRBJ2-2 | TRBV7-3 | . | CASSRSPAGNTGELFF | TGTGCCAGCAGCCGCTCCCCAGCGGGTAACACCGGGGAGCTGTTTTTT
few | TRBJ1-1 | TRBV27 | . | CASSREAPNTEAFF | TGTGCCAGCAGTCGAGAGGCCCCGAACACTGAAGCTTTCTTT
. | TRBJ2-1 | TRBV6-4 | TRBD2 | CASSDSAGGPNEQFF | TGTGCCAGCAGTGACTCGGCGGGGGGGCCCAATGAGCAGTTCTTC
. | TRBJ1-2 | TRBV20-1 | TRBD1 | CSAIRQGGYTF | TGCAGTGCCATAAGACAGGGTGGCTACACCTTC
once | TRBJ1-2 | TRBV4-3 | . | CASSQEGDYGYTF | TGCGCCAGCAGCCAAGAGGGCGACTATGGCTACACCTTC
. | TRBJ1-4 | TRBV4-1 | . | CASSQGPGRNEKLFF | TGCGCCAGCAGCCAAGGTCCAGGGCGTAATGAAAAACTGTTTTTT
. | TRBJ2-7 | TRBV19 | TRBD1 | CASSPETGGYEQYF | TGTGCCAGTAGCCCGGAGACAGGGGGCTACGAGCAGTACTTC
. | TRBJ1-1 | TRBV7-2 | . | CASSLALGGTEAFF | TGTGCCAGCAGTCTAGCGCTGGGGGGCACTGAAGCTTTCTTT
. | TRBJ2-5 | TRBV9 | TRBD2 | CASSVASGTEETQYF | TGTGCCAGCAGCGTAGCTAGCGGGACTGAAGAGACCCAGTACTTC
. | TRBJ2-7 | TRBV18 | TRBD2 | CASSPPRGSSYEQYF | TGTGCCAGCTCACCACCGCGCGGGAGTTCCTACGAGCAGTACTTC
once | TRBJ1-2 | TRBV6-6 | TRBD1 | CASRQGSDYGYTF | TGTGCCAGCCGACAGGGGAGTGACTATGGCTACACCTTC